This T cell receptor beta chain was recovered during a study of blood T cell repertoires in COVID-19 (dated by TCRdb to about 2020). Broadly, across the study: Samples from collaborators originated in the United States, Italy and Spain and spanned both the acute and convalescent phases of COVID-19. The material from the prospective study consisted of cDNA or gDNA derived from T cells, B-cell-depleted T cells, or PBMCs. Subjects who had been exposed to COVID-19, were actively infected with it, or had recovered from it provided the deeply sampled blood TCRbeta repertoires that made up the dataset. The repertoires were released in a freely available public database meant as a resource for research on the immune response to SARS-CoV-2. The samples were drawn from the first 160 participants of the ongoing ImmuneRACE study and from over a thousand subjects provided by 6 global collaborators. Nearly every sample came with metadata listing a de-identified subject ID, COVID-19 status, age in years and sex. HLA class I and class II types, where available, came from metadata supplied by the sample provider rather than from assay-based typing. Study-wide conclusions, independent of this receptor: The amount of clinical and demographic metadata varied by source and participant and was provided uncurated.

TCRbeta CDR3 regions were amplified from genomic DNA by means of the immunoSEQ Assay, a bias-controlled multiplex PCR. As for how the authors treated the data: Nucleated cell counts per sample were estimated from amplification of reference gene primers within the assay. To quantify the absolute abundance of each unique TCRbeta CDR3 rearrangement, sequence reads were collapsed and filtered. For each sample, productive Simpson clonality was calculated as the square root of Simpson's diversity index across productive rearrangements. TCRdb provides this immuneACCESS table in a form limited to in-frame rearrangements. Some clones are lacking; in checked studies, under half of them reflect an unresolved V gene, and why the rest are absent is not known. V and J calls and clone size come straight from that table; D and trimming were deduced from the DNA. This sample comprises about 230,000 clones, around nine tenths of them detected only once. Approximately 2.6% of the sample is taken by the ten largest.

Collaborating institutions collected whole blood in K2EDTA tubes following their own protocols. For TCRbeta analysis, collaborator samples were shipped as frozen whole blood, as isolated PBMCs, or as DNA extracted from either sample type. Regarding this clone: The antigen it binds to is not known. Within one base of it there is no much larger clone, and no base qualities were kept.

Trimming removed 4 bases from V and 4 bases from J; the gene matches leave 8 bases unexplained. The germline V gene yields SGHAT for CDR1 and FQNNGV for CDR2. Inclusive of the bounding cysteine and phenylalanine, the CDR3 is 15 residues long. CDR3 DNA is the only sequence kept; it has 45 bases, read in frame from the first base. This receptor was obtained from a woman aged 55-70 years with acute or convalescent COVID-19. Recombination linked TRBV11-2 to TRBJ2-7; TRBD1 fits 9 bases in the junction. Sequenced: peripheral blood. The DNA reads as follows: TGTGCCAGCAGCTCCGGGACAGGGCTTTGGTACGAGCAGTACTTC. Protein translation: CASSSGTGLWYEQYF.